The 25 T cell receptor beta chains reported below all come from one sample, sequenced in a study of breast tumors, draining lymph nodes, adjacent tissues (dated by TCRdb to the mid-2010s). The protocol used for the library was multiplex PCR. The sequencing machine was an Illumina HiSeq 2000. TCRdb trimmed the raw reads at Q25, called clones with MiXCR and kept productive beta chains. Here each entry gathers all rows of one CDR3 protein and keeps the most common genes and DNA. The sample table shows about 170,000 distinct CDR3 sequences, and 30% to 40% are seen once. The ten largest clonotypes hold 3.8% of the sample. The axillary draining lymph nodes of breast cancer patients were the source of the lymph node samples. The sequencing input was axillary lymph node tissue. All receptors come from a female donor with breast cancer. Some clones in this sample may be carry-over from other donors' samples.

In its sample, this clonotype was seen many times. V gene TRBV2 combines with J gene TRBJ2-4; no clear D. The CDR3 is 14 residues long. Per germline, CDR1 SNHLY and CDR2 FYNNEI. V lost 2 bases, J lost 8 bases, and 13 bases lay in between. CDR3 DNA: TGTGCCAGCAGTGAATCGCAGAATAGGGACATTCAGTACTTC. Translated: CASSESQNRDIQYF.

Many counts were recorded for this clonotype. The genes are TRBV7-9 and TRBJ2-7, with D possibly matching TRBD2 (7 bases). Germline assignment: CDR1 SEHNR and CDR2 FQNEAQ (reference sequence). V was clipped by 5 bases and J by 5 bases, with 16 bases between them. The CDR3 extends over 14 amino acids. CDR3 bases: TGTGCCAGCAGCCGGCGGGCGGGGGCAAACGAGCAGTACTTC. It encodes CASSRRAGANEQYF.

This clonotype was found once. The chain has TRBV7-3 and TRBJ2-1; either TRBD1 or TRBD2 may supply D (7 bases each). V dropped 3 bases and J dropped 14 bases, with 17 bases sitting between them. This CDR3 is 13 amino acids long. Germline V gene data show CDR1 as SGHTA and CDR2 as FQGTGA. The CDR3 region is CASSFDVRGGKFF. The DNA of the CDR3 is TGTGCCAGCAGCTTTGACGTCAGGGGGGGCAAGTTCTTC.

This clonotype was seen many times. This chain connects TRBV9 to TRBJ2-2; TRBD2 agrees at 13 bases. V was pared by 0 bases and J by 5 bases, with 13 bases of the junction left unmatched. Germline V CDR1 and CDR2: SGDLS, YYNGEE. The CDR3 contains 20 residues. CDR3 nucleotides: TGTGCCAGCAGCGTAGGAGGACTAGCGGGGGCCCTAAGGAGAACCGGGGAGCTGTTTTTT. It encodes CASSVGGLAGALRRTGELFF.

This clonotype was counted a few times. One end of the junction does not line up with germline, which may come from a read error. This chain connects TRBV6-5 to TRBJ1-5; D remains ambiguous. The CDR3 totals 15 residues. Germline CDR1 MNHEY, CDR2 SVGAGI. The CDR3 coding sequence is TGTGCCAGCAGTCACTCCCGGCCGGGCAAACAGCCCCAGCATTTT. It translates to CASSHSRPGKQPQHF.

This clonotype was detected ten times or more. The V and J genes are TRBV6-1 and TRBJ2-2; D is uncertain. Trimming took off 2 bases at V and 1 base at J, with 5 bases between the two ends. The germline V gene has CDR1 MNHNS and CDR2 SASEGT. This CDR3 comprises 14 residues. This CDR3 is CASSEFGNTGELFF. The CDR3 DNA sequence: TGTGCCAGCAGTGAATTTGGGAACACCGGGGAGCTGTTTTTT.

This clonotype was seen many times. The rearrangement uses TRBV2 and TRBJ1-2; 7 bases line up with TRBD1. CDR3 length: 14 amino acids. From germline, CDR1 is SNHLY and CDR2 FYNNEI. V lost 3 bases, J lost 2 bases, and 3 bases stayed unmatched. The chain's CDR3 is CASSEGTANYGYTF. The CDR3 nucleotides read TGTGCCAGCAGTGAGGGGACAGCCAACTATGGCTACACCTTC. The complete variable domain, with remaining parts taken from reference TRBV2 and TRBJ1-2, reads EPEVTQTPSHQVTQMGQEVILRCVPISNHLYFYWYRQILGQKVEFLVSFYNNEISEKSEIFDDQFSVERPDGSNFTLKIRSTKLEDSAMYFCASSEGTANYGYTFGSGTRLTVV.

This clonotype was detected ten times or more. CDR3 protein: CASSRGSTRDTQYF. CDR3 bases: TGCGCCAGCAGCAGAGGATCGACCAGGGATACGCAGTATTTT. J is TRBJ2-3 and V is TRBV5-1; D ambiguous. Germline loops: CDR1 SGHRS, CDR2 YFSETQ. Trimming cost V 4 bases and J 6 bases, with 15 bases left between them. The CDR3 runs 14 residues. Filled out from reference TRBV5-1 and TRBJ2-3, the complete variable domain reads KAGVTQTPRYLIKTRGQQVTLSCSPISGHRSVSWYQQTPGQGLQFLFEYFSETQRNKGNFPGRFSGRQFSNSRSEMNVSTLELGDSALYLCASSRGSTRDTQYFGPGTRLTVL.

V and J are TRBV5-6 and TRBJ1-4; TRBD1 is a possible D gene (5 bases). The CDR3 loop spans 14 amino acids. The ends were cut back, 5 bases at V and 7 bases at J, with 15 bases in the middle. Germline V gene data show CDR1 as SGHDT and CDR2 as YYEEEE. In DNA form, the CDR3 reads TGTGCCAGCAGAGAAGGGGCAGGATTTGAAAAACTGTTTTTT. As protein: CASREGAGFEKLFF.

This clonotype was detected a few times. The chain uses TRBV30 and TRBJ1-1; D unresolved. This CDR3 is 11 amino acids long. Germline V gene data show CDR1 as GTSNPN and CDR2 as SVGIG (reference sequence). V lost 2 bases to trimming and J lost 1 base, with 2 bases between them. The CDR3 DNA is TGTGCCTGGAGTTGGAACACTGAAGCTTTCTTT. Translation: CAWSWNTEAFF.

The V and J genes are TRBV20-1 and TRBJ2-3; 13 bases align to TRBD2. Germline V lookup: CDR1 DFQATT, CDR2 SNEGSKA (reference sequence). V lost 1 base to trimming and J lost 7 bases; unmatched junction nucleotides: 5. The CDR3 contains 15 residues. The CDR3 DNA reads as TGCAGTGCTAGAGGAGGACTAGCGGGAGTACATACGCAGTATTTT. It codes for CSARGGLAGVHTQYF.

This clonotype occurred many times. The V and J genes are TRBV5-4 and TRBJ2-2, with 10 nucleotides matching TRBD2. The CDR3 runs 19 residues. Per the germline V gene, CDR1 is SGHNT and CDR2 is YYREEE (reference sequence). V was pared by 4 bases and J by 4 bases, with 16 bases of the junction left unmatched. CDR3 loop: CASSAGLAGGLTGTGELFF. As DNA, the CDR3 is TGTGCCAGCAGCGCGGGGTTAGCGGGAGGCTTAACGGGCACCGGGGAGCTGTTTTTT.

This clonotype was seen at least ten times. The chain links TRBV5-6 to TRBJ2-3, with D uncertain. Germline-derived CDR1 and CDR2 are SGHDT and YYEEEE. The CDR3 covers 14 residues. Trimming pared 1 base from V and 2 bases from J, leaving 8 bases between. CDR3 amino acids: CASSLSSPTDTQYF. In DNA form, the CDR3 reads TGTGCCAGCAGCTTGTCGAGCCCCACAGATACGCAGTATTTT. Variable domain in full (rest from reference TRBV5-6 and TRBJ2-3): DAGVTQSPTHLIKTRGQQVTLRCSPKSGHDTVSWYQQALGQGPQFIFQYYEEEERQRGNFPDRFSGHQFPNYSSELNVNALLLGDSALYLCASSLSSPTDTQYFGPGTRLTVL.

This clonotype was recorded a few times. This sequence may be a read error, since a much larger clone differs from it by one base. The chain uses TRBV9 and TRBJ2-1; TRBD2 is a possible D gene (6 bases). The CDR3 has 17 amino acids. The germline V gene encodes CDR1 SGDLS and CDR2 YYNGEE. CDR3 DNA sequence: TGTGCCAGCAGCGTAGATGGTGCGGGAAGGACCTACACTGAGCAGTTCTTC. Its protein product is CASSVDGAGRTYTEQFF.

Worth noting for this clonotype: Compared with germline, one end of the junction differs, possibly owing to a read error. V usage is TRBV7-2 and J usage is TRBJ2-3, with D possibly matching TRBD1 (6 bases). In germline, CDR1 is SGHTA, CDR2 FQGNSA. This CDR3 is built from 14 residues. The CDR3 DNA follows: TGTGCCAGCAGCTTTGGGACACCCACAGATGCGCAGTATTTT. Amino acid sequence: CASSFGTPTDAQYF.

This clonotype was picked up many times. The chain uses TRBV30 and TRBJ2-1, with D perhaps assigned TRBD1 or TRBD2 (6 bases each). V lost 0 bases, J lost 9 bases, and 18 bases lay in between. Germline CDR1 and CDR2: GTSNPN and SVGIG (reference sequence). The CDR3 length is 15 residues. The CDR3 sequence: CAWSVAGVFGSEQFF. DNA for the CDR3: TGTGCCTGGAGTGTGGCAGGGGTATTCGGGAGTGAGCAGTTCTTC.

The table lists this clonotype with many counts. V is TRBV6-1 and J is TRBJ1-5; maybe TRBD1 (5 bases). The CDR3 is 13 amino acids. The germline gives CDR1 MNHNS, CDR2 SASEGT. The germline V and J ends were trimmed by 1 base and 4 bases, with 5 bases remaining between them. CDR3 sequence: CASSEGGNQPQHF. For the CDR3, the DNA is TGTGCCAGCAGTGAAGGGGGGAATCAGCCCCAGCATTTT.

Many counts were recorded for this clonotype. The chain carries TRBV2 and TRBJ2-5; 7 nucleotides match TRBD2. Germline values: CDR1 SNHLY, CDR2 FYNNEI. CDR3 length: 15 amino acids. The trim removed 5 bases at V and 4 bases at J, leaving 10 bases unmatched. The CDR3 DNA is TGTGCCAGCAGTTCCGGGGATAGCGGGCGAGAGACCCAGTACTTC. Translation gives CASSSGDSGRETQYF.

This clonotype was recorded many times. This sequence joins TRBV19 and TRBJ2-6, with 7 bases fitting TRBD1. There are 15 residues in the CDR3. From germline, CDR1 is LNHDA and CDR2 SQIVND (reference sequence). Trimming removed 7 bases from V and 0 bases from J; junction bases left unmatched: 3. CDR3 amino acids: CASIGTDSGANVLTF. CDR3 in DNA: TGTGCCAGTATTGGGACAGACTCTGGGGCCAACGTCCTGACTTTC.

This clonotype was detected only a few times. Being one base from a much bigger clone, this may be a read error. V usage is TRBV5-4 and J usage is TRBJ1-3; 7 bases fit TRBD1. V was pared by 4 bases and J by 0 bases, with 13 bases of the junction left unmatched. The CDR3 covers 18 residues. In germline, CDR1 is SGHNT, CDR2 YYREEE (reference sequence). This CDR3 reads CASSTQGSEGISGNTIYF. CDR3 in DNA: TGTGCCAGCAGCACACAGGGGTCGGAGGGCATCTCTGGAAACACCATATATTTT.

In this sample, this clonotype turned up many times. The chain combines TRBV20-1 with TRBJ1-2; D possibly corresponds to TRBD1 (5 bases). From germline, CDR1 is DFQATT and CDR2 SNEGSKA (reference sequence). The length of the CDR3 is 12 residues. V lost 3 bases to trimming and J lost 4 bases, with 9 bases between them. The DNA for the CDR3 is TGCAGTGCTAGGGCCGACAGCTATGGCTACACCTTC. Its translation: CSARADSYGYTF.

This clonotype has a count of ten or more. This rearrangement joins TRBV19 to TRBJ1-2; possibly TRBD1 for D (6 bases). This CDR3 has 11 residues. The ends were cut back, 8 bases at V and 8 bases at J, with 12 bases in the middle. Germline V gene sequence: CDR1 LNHDA, CDR2 SQIVND (reference sequence). CDR3 sequence reads: CASRDTPGYTF. The CDR3 coding sequence is TGTGCCAGTCGGGACACCCCGGGCTACACCTTC.

This clonotype was counted between two and nine times. This chain connects TRBV18 to TRBJ2-2; D possibly corresponds to TRBD2 (7 bases). Trimming took off 3 bases at V and 6 bases at J, with 20 bases between the two ends. Germline V CDR1 and CDR2: KGHSH, LQKENI. The CDR3 totals 17 residues. The CDR3 protein is CASSPISTGRVAGELFF. The CDR3 DNA sequence: TGTGCCAGCTCACCGATATCCACAGGGAGGGTCGCCGGGGAGCTGTTTTTT.

This clonotype was found many times. The chain combines TRBV2 with TRBJ1-5; a possible D gene is TRBD1 (6 bases). V dropped 3 bases and J dropped 4 bases, with 16 bases sitting between them. The CDR3 extends over 16 amino acids. Germline CDR1 SNHLY, CDR2 FYNNEI. This chain's CDR3 is CASSEGGRGGNQPQHF. CDR3 nucleotide sequence: TGTGCCAGCAGTGAGGGGGGCAGGGGAGGAAATCAGCCCCAGCATTTT.

This clonotype occurred once. V is TRBV14 and J is TRBJ1-6; 7 bases agree with TRBD1. V shed 4 bases, J shed 4 bases, and the junction held 7 bases outside the gene matches. Germline CDR1 SGHDN, CDR2 FVKESK. The CDR3 is 16 residues long. Here the CDR3 reads CASSRTGTAYNSPLHF. The CDR3 DNA is TGTGCCAGCAGCCGGACCGGGACAGCTTATAATTCACCCCTCCACTTT.